This TCR beta chain was documented in a study of PD-L1 blockade in urothelial cancer. Generated by immunoSEQ multiplex PCR, the TCRdb table keeps only in-frame clones and is missing some. The sample consists of about 71,000 clones, about 89% of them appearing once. CDR1 SGHVS and CDR2 FNYEAQ come from the germline V gene. CDR3 length: 19 amino acids. V lost 6 bases, J lost 2 bases, and 18 bases stayed unmatched. The sequence came from a man aged 55-75 years with urothelial cancer. This specimen consisted of PBMCs, obtained around atezolizumab (anti-PD-L1) treatment. This chain connects TRBV7-6 to TRBJ2-3, with TRBD2 matching over 9 bases. The CDR3 DNA follows: TGTGCCAGCAGAGGTCTCCGGGCGGGGGGGCGTACCGACACAGATACGCAGTATTTT. Translation: CASRGLRAGGRTDTDTQYF. Complete variable domain (other parts from reference TRBV7-6 and TRBJ2-3): GAGVSQSPRYKVTKRGQDVALRCDPISGHVSLYWYRQALGQGPEFLTYFNYEAQQDKSGLPNDRFSAERPEGSISTLTIQRTEQRDSAMYRCASRGLRAGGRTDTDTQYFGPGTRLTVL.